The present T cell receptor (beta chain) was sequenced within a study of shared clonotypes between healthy human individuals (dated by TCRdb to 2018 to 2020). In the study overall: The cohort comprised a couple of women and a few men aged 18 to 49 years. To estimate repertoire size and how much clonotype sharing occurs between individuals, the study deeply sequenced the blood TCR repertoires of roughly 5 healthy adults. To increase sequencing depth and limit assay-specific biases, TCR repertoire library preparation and sequencing were carried out by different laboratories using diverse techniques. Each donor's leukapheresis produced roughly between about 0.9 and 9.5 billion PBMCs.

Donors were healthy HIV-negative adults with no recently reported acute infections or vaccinations. Every donor was a Caucasian adult residing in Nashville, Tennessee, USA. For unsorted samples, tens of millions of PBMCs were counted and genomic DNA was extracted with the QIAamp DNA Blood Mini kit. Blood was collected by leukapheresis, and PBMCs were isolated by Ficoll-Histopaque density gradient centrifugation and then cryopreserved in liquid nitrogen vapor phase. The full study reports these points: Pairwise subsampling led to the expectation that sequencing depth would affect the degree of clonotype sharing among donors. The small number of donors limited the genetic and exposure-history diversity represented. Sampling was restricted to blood, and TCR repertoires in tissue are likely to differ from TCR repertoires in blood.

V is pared back by 2 bases and J by 3 bases, with 8 bases lying between the germline termini. From the cysteine through the phenylalanine, the CDR3 covers 12 amino acids. Just CDR3 DNA is preserved here, 36 bases in frame from base 1. The germline V gene (reference sequence) supplies CDR1 GTSNPN and CDR2 SVGIG. As concerns this clone: No antigen is known for it. No qualities accompany the bases; no much larger clone lies one base away.

Using the deep immunoSEQ assay, TCR CDR3 regions were amplified from genomic DNA by multiplex PCR. Extracted genomic DNA from each cell subset was spread evenly across all wells of several immunoSEQ 96-well plates, with each plate serving as a replicate. For unsorted PBMC, about 300 ng genomic DNA, equal to tens of thousands of T cell genomes, was loaded into each replicate PCR. Genomic DNA from unsorted PBMC was sequenced over ten immunoSEQ deep assay plates. The purified libraries were quantified using a Qubit 3.0 fluorometer, sized with a Bioanalyzer 2100, and then quantified again using the KAPA Library Quantification kit. Every immunoSEQ 96-well plate was sequenced on a separate single-read 150-cycle Illumina NextSeq 550 flow cell. Per the authors' processing: The immunoSEQ output contained only junctional sequences without quality scores, so filtering could not match that applied to full-length reads. Sequences were annotated with PyIR, a Python wrapper for IgBLAST v1.9, using IMGT germline references to assign V/J genes and CDR3. Any read was removed if the V/J assignment was weak (E-value above 1e-6), the CDR3 was missing, or the read contained stop codons, out-of-frame junctions, or ambiguous translated residues. V3J clonotypes were defined as sequences sharing the same inferred V gene, J gene, and CDR3 amino acid sequence. Percentage overlap between repertoires was computed as shared unique clonotypes divided by the size of the smaller repertoire. Repertoire richness was assessed with RTK rarefaction, the Chao1 estimator, and Recon v2.1 estimates of unobserved clonotypes. In TCRdb, the immuneACCESS table is reduced to in-frame sequences with V and J assigned. These tables do not hold every clone; where another copy was compared, an unresolved V gene accounts for under half, and the others remain unexplained. That table furnishes V, J and clone size, whereas the DNA furnished D and trimming. The sample table records approximately 470,000 clones; about 85% of these occur just once. The ten most abundant clones make up roughly 12% of the sample.

This sequence was found in a woman aged 40 to 50 in good health. Some clones in this sample may be carry-over from other donors' samples. The material sequenced was PBMCs. The chain uses TRBV30 and TRBJ2-7; no D segment can be confidently identified. The CDR3 corresponds to CAWSSPFYEQYF. The bases read TGTGCCTGGAGTTCCCCCTTCTACGAGCAGTACTTC.